This TCR beta chain was retrieved from a study of beta chain features in type 1 diabetes. General study findings and limits: Lower insertion and higher deletion counts appeared at VDJ junctions in type 1 diabetes patients. Within each of all four CD4+ subsets, Type 1 diabetes patients had TCRB CDR3s that were moderately but significantly shorter.

Expressed TCRB transcripts were sequenced because the isolated RNA had all been reverse transcribed beforehand. The protocol was immunoSEQ multiplex PCR, while the TCRdb copy is restricted to in-frame clones and leaves out a portion. There are more than 300,000 clones in the sample; approximately 9.7% occur only once, and 1% lies in the top ten. CDR1 and CDR2 from the germline V gene are MDHEN and SYDVKM. With 5 bases removed from V and 1 base from J, the gap between germline ends came to 9 bases. The CDR3 has 13 residues. Based on CD45RO/CCR7/CD25/CD127/CD95/CD27, CD4+ regulatory, stem cell-like memory, naive and central memory cells were sorted. All of the sorted populations showed purity greater than 95%. Comments on this clone: Its target is not known.

The receptor comes from a man aged 25-45 years with type 1 diabetes. This chain connects TRBV28 to TRBJ2-7, with D hard to call. The sample taken for sequencing was central memory CD4+ T cells from blood. This CDR3 is CASSLLESYEQYF. The CDR3 nucleotides are TGTGCCAGCAGTCTACTGGAATCCTACGAGCAGTACTTC.